These 5 T cell receptor beta chains were all obtained from the same sample, sequenced in a study of T cell changes during pregnancy in multiple sclerosis. Profiling relied on immunoSEQ multiplex PCR, and the TCRdb table lists in-frame clones only, not all of them. The sample shows about 79,000 clones, about 90% of them seen only once. Material: CD4+ T cells from peripheral blood mononuclear cells, obtained in the second trimester of pregnancy. These receptors originate from a female donor with multiple sclerosis, enrolled in a pregnancy study.

The gene calls are TRBV7-9 and TRBJ2-2, with D maybe TRBD2 (5 bases). CDR3 size: 17 residues. Germline values: CDR1 SEHNR, CDR2 FQNEAQ (reference sequence). V was pared by 2 bases and J by 0 bases, with 13 bases between. CDR3 coding DNA: TGTGCCAGCAGCTTAATGAGGGCAGGCGCGAACACCGGGGAGCTGTTTTTT. Translating it yields CASSLMRAGANTGELFF.

This clone came up once. The rearrangement links TRBV20-1 to TRBJ2-7; TRBD1 matches at 9 bases. CDR3 size: 11 residues. The V segment lost 4 bases and the J segment 7 bases; nucleotides outside the gene matches: 2. CDR1 and CDR2 from the germline V gene are DFQATT and SNEGSKA (reference sequence). The CDR3 nucleotides are TGCAGTGCTACGACAGGGGGTGAGCAGTACTTC. This translates into CSATTGGEQYF.

In its sample, this clone was seen a few times. The rearrangement links TRBV11-2 to TRBJ2-3, with 9 bases identical to TRBD1. This CDR3 region has 16 residues. Germline V gene data show CDR1 as SGHAT and CDR2 as FQNNGV. The ends lost 5 bases at V and 4 bases at J; junction bases unmatched: 10. For the CDR3, the DNA is TGTGCCAGCAGCCTAACAGGGGGCTCGAGTCCAGATACGCAGTATTTT. As protein: CASSLTGGSSPDTQYF.

This chain connects TRBV2 to TRBJ2-5; 7 nucleotides agree with TRBD2. Trimming cost V 11 bases and J 5 bases; bases outside gene matches: 20. The CDR3 spans 16 residues. The germline gives CDR1 SNHLY, CDR2 FYNNEI. CDR3 sequence (DNA): TGTGCCTGCCAAAACGACCGGGCGTGGGGGGGGGAGACCCAGTACTTC. Translation gives CACQNDRAWGGETQYF.

The genes are TRBV5-1 and TRBJ1-1, with 8 bases aligning to TRBD1. With 4 bases clipped from V and 4 bases from J, the junction kept 9 bases outside the gene matches. The germline V gene has CDR1 SGHRS and CDR2 YFSETQ. The CDR3 is 15 amino acids. In DNA, the CDR3 is TGCGCCAGCAGCCCGAGCCGACAGGGGCTCACTGAAGCTTTCTTT. It is translated as CASSPSRQGLTEAFF. The full variable domain, rest sourced from reference TRBV5-1 and TRBJ1-1, is KAGVTQTPRYLIKTRGQQVTLSCSPISGHRSVSWYQQTPGQGLQFLFEYFSETQRNKGNFPGRFSGRQFSNSRSEMNVSTLELGDSALYLCASSPSRQGLTEAFFGQGTRLTVV.